This T cell receptor (beta chain) is from a study of T cells in Graves' hyperthyroidism and ophthalmopathy. Findings and caveats of the study: Among clonotypes expanded in thyroid above 0.001, most were also found in blood. By a 13 V-J model, ophthalmopathy was set apart from stable hyperthyroidism.

This clonotype showed up many times. Its antigen is undetermined. V lost 1 base and J 6 bases, leaving 7 bases between the germline ends. Germline CDR1 and CDR2: MNHNS and SASEGT. This CDR3 comprises 12 residues. Amplification yielded TCR beta CDR3 regions, with RNA transcripts as the source. The study used the HTBI primer set for a first-round RT-PCR of the TCR CDR3. TCRdb ran MiXCR on the multiplex PCR reads and lists one entry per CDR3 protein. Here the sample spans 500,000 to 550,000 distinct CDR3 sequences, less than 25% being singletons. Patients counted as stable if ophthalmopathy did not develop within 18 months. The PBMCs were taken from around 9 ml of fresh peripheral blood.

Specimen: blood. This chain connects TRBV6-1 to TRBJ2-7; D unresolved. This receptor was taken from a man aged 18 to 30 with Graves' hyperthyroidism. The DNA for the CDR3 is TGTGCCAGCAGTGAAGGCCAGTTCGAGCAGTACTTC. Translation gives CASSEGQFEQYF.